These T cell receptor beta chains were read from a single sample in a study of CD8 T cells in ankylosing spondylitis. TCRdb recomputed calls from the 5' RACE reads with MiXCR, one row per CDR3 protein. The repertoire holds approximately 9,700 distinct CDR3 sequences, with around 6% as singletons. Sequencing was carried out using blood, either unsorted or a sorted T cell fraction (not recorded which). The receptors shown here come from a female donor with ankylosing spondylitis or in good health (not recorded which). CDR3s include the opening cysteine and the closing phenylalanine or tryptophan. A D gene is named only where the DNA matches it firmly.

D gene: -; V gene: TRBV9; CDR3 protein: CASTSGPTSYNDQFF
D gene: -; V gene: TRBV9; CDR3 protein: CASSVAGNEQYF
D gene: -; V gene: TRBV9; CDR3 protein: CASSAPGLPYEQYF
D gene: -; V gene: TRBV9; CDR3 protein: CASSAQSEGHEQYF
D gene: TRBD2; V gene: TRBV9; CDR3 protein: CASSVEGLAGVSSYNEQFF
D gene: -; V gene: TRBV9; CDR3 protein: CASSVGNRVPDTQYF
D gene: TRBD2; V gene: TRBV9; CDR3 protein: CASGPGGITDTQYF
D gene: TRBD2; V gene: TRBV9; CDR3 protein: CASSPLAGGLPDTQYF
D gene: TRBD2; V gene: TRBV9; CDR3 protein: CASSGAWAGGPPKKYF
D gene: TRBD2; V gene: TRBV9; CDR3 protein: CASSVDGGSYNEQFF
D gene: TRBD2; V gene: TRBV9; CDR3 protein: CASSGGGTSGSYDTQYF
D gene: -; V gene: TRBV9; CDR3 protein: CASSVSGGIDTQYF
D gene: -; V gene: TRBV9; CDR3 protein: CASSETVNTEAFF
D gene: -; V gene: TRBV9; CDR3 protein: CASSEPLVAGPGANVLTF
D gene: -; V gene: TRBV9; CDR3 protein: CASGSGGLAFF
D gene: -; V gene: TRBV9; CDR3 protein: CASSLKREDTQYF
D gene: -; V gene: TRBV9; CDR3 protein: CASSVIGEPANEQFF
D gene: TRBD2; V gene: TRBV9; CDR3 protein: CASSVVDGEGPWGNEQFF
D gene: -; V gene: TRBV9; CDR3 protein: CASSVATGRNTIYF
D gene: TRBD1; V gene: TRBV9; CDR3 protein: CASSAGQGSDEQYF
D gene: TRBD2; V gene: TRBV9; CDR3 protein: CASSVGGRAPDTQYF
D gene: TRBD2; V gene: TRBV9; CDR3 protein: CASSDAHKRGGAEQFF
D gene: TRBD1; V gene: TRBV9; CDR3 protein: CASSTGQGNQPQHF
D gene: TRBD1; V gene: TRBV9; CDR3 protein: CASSPGTGGEQYF
D gene: TRBD2; V gene: TRBV9; CDR3 protein: CASSGYRDYDTGELFF
D gene: -; V gene: TRBV9; CDR3 protein: CASSVGDGTYEQYF
D gene: -; V gene: TRBV9; CDR3 protein: CASSVGANTGELFF
D gene: -; V gene: TRBV9; CDR3 protein: CASSVSRLGINTGELFF
D gene: -; V gene: TRBV9; CDR3 protein: CASSPPSDNEQFF
D gene: TRBD2; V gene: TRBV9; CDR3 protein: CASSAEAGDQETQYF
D gene: -; V gene: TRBV9; CDR3 protein: CASRGTSFNYGYTF
D gene: TRBD1; V gene: TRBV9; CDR3 protein: CASSVSGTGSYEQYF
D gene: TRBD2; V gene: TRBV9; CDR3 protein: CASSVALAGVKEQFF
D gene: -; V gene: TRBV9; CDR3 protein: CASSVGGGGGTVDQYF
D gene: -; V gene: TRBV9; CDR3 protein: CASSVSEGEQYF